This T cell receptor (beta chain) was documented in a study of blood T cell repertoires in COVID-19. About the research overall: The cDNA or gDNA used as material had been derived from T cells, B-cell-depleted T cells, or PBMCs.

Participants were aged about 18 to 89 years, lived in 20 to 30 US areas, and enrolled virtually. The table came from immunoSEQ multiplex PCR; TCRdb's copy has only in-frame clones and leaves some out. Here the sample spans approximately 260,000 clones, around 90% being singletons. Trimming removed 3 bases from V and 8 bases from J, with 11 bases in between. Looked up from germline, CDR1 is LGHDT and CDR2 is YNNKEL (reference sequence). The CDR3 totals 12 residues. The sequence derives from a woman in her 30s with acute COVID-19. The chain has TRBV3-1 (or the pseudogene TRBV3-2) and TRBJ2-7; a possible D gene is TRBD1 (5 bases). The sample taken for sequencing was PBMCs or T cells enriched from blood (not recorded which). This CDR3 reads CASSQDTWQQYF. The CDR3 DNA reads as TGTGCCAGCAGCCAGGACACCTGGCAGCAGTACTTC.